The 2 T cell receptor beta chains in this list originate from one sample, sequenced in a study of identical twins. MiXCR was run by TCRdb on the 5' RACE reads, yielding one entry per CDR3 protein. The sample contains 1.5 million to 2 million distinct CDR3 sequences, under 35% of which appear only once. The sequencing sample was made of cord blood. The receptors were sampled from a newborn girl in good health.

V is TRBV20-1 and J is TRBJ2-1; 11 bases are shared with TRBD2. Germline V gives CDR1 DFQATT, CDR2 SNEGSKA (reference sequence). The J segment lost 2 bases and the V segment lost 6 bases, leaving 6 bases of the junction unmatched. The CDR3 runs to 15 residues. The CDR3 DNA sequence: TGCAGTGCCCCCTTTAGCGGGGGGGCCTACAATGAGCAGTTCTTC. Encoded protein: CSAPFSGGAYNEQFF.

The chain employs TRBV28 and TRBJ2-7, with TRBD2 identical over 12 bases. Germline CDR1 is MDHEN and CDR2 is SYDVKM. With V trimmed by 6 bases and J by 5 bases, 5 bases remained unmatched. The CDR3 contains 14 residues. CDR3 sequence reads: CASSGLAGSNEQYF. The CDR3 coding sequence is TGTGCCAGCAGCGGACTAGCGGGATCGAACGAGCAGTACTTC.